This T cell receptor beta chain was captured by sequencing in a study of T cells after somatic rescue of genetic block. This CDR3 contains 15 residues. The ends lost 7 bases at V and 2 bases at J; junction bases unmatched: 6. CDR1 is LNHDA, CDR2 SQIVND, per germline (reference sequence). The repertoire was sequenced with immunoSEQ multiplex PCR; TCRdb's copy has only in-frame clones and lacks some. The profile shows around 7,000 clones, 81% of them singletons. The V call is TRBV19, the J call TRBJ2-3, with 10 positions matching TRBD2. The sample comprised peripheral blood mononuclear cells (PBMCs). This receptor was identified in a boy younger than 18. The CDR3 nucleotides read TGTGCCAGTAAAGGACTAGCGGATAACACAGATACGCAGTATTTT. The encoded protein is CASKGLADNTDTQYF.